One sample yielded the 32 T cell receptor beta chains listed below, sequenced in a study of kidney transplant recipient with SARS-CoV-2 infection (dated by TCRdb to the early 2020s). TCRdb shows the sequencer as Illumina MiSeq. The public reads were reprocessed in TCRdb via fastp at Q25 and MiXCR, keeping in-frame beta chains. Entries that share a CDR3 protein sequence are merged under the most common genes and DNA. The sample contains roughly 230,000 distinct CDR3 sequences, under 30% of them found a single time. Roughly 7% of the sample lies in the top ten. The time point label here, explained by the study, means: pre-pandemic baseline sample and day 111 after first positive SARS-CoV-2 test. This specimen consisted of a blood sample, obtained at baseline and on approximately day 120 from a kidney transplant recipient. These TCRs come from a male patient in his thirties who had COVID-19 and was a kidney transplant recipient. Some T cells may be donor cells from the graft after a transplant.

Remarks on this clonotype: A read error is possible here, since a much larger clone lies one base away. The chain links TRBV6-5 to TRBJ2-7; 9 bases agree with TRBD1. Germline-derived CDR1 and CDR2 are MNHEY and SVGAGI. After removal of 8 bases from V and 6 bases from J, the junction contained 17 bases not matched to a gene. CDR3 size: 16 residues. The CDR3 here is CASGFVPRDRAAEQYF. The DNA of the CDR3 is TGTGCCAGCGGCTTCGTCCCCCGGGACAGGGCAGCCGAGCAGTACTTC.

Concerning this clonotype itself: A read error is possible here, since a much larger clone lies one base away. The genes are TRBV5-8 and TRBJ1-2; no definite D call. Trimming left V 7 bases short and J 7 bases short, with 26 bases between. The CDR3 totals 16 residues. Per the germline V gene, CDR1 is SGHTS and CDR2 is YDEGEE. CDR3 sequence: CASSFSHPRKTCGYTF. For the CDR3, the DNA is TGTGCCAGCTCGTTTAGTCATCCACGAAAGACCTGTGGCTACACCTTC.

This clonotype came up many times. This sequence joins TRBV20-1 and TRBJ1-4; tentative D call: TRBD1 (5 bases). Between the trimmed V and J ends, which lost 5 bases and 4 bases, there was a span of 11 bases. Germline-derived CDR1 and CDR2 are DFQATT and SNEGSKA (reference sequence). This CDR3 is built from 13 residues. For the CDR3, the DNA is TGCAGTGCTTGGGACCGAAGTAATGAAAAACTGTTTTTT. It yields the protein CSAWDRSNEKLFF.

This clonotype was observed a few times. The chain has TRBV10-3 and TRBJ2-2, with D tentatively TRBD2 (6 bases). Trimming removed 5 bases at V and 1 base at J, with 8 bases between. The CDR3 contains 14 residues. CDR1 is ENHRY, CDR2 SYGVKD, per germline. CDR3 nucleotides: TGTGCCATCAGTAAGGGAGGGAACACCGGGGAGCTGTTTTTT. This encodes CAISKGGNTGELFF.

The chain couples TRBV5-1 to TRBJ2-3; TRBD1 agrees at 8 bases. Germline CDR1 SGHRS, CDR2 YFSETQ. This CDR3 region has 16 residues. J was trimmed by 2 bases and V by 1 base; bases with no gene match: 6. The CDR3 region is CASSLPRDRITDTQYF. As DNA, the CDR3 is TGCGCCAGCAGCTTGCCGAGGGACAGGATCACAGATACGCAGTATTTT.

J is TRBJ2-7 and V is TRBV11-2, with TRBD1 matching 10 bases. CDR1 and CDR2 from the germline V gene are SGHAT and FQNNGV. V lost 6 bases to trimming and J lost 1 base; unmatched junction nucleotides: 9. This CDR3 spans 16 amino acids. Here the CDR3 reads CASRPLGQGSSYEQYF. The CDR3 DNA follows: TGTGCCAGCAGGCCCCTGGGACAGGGGAGTTCCTACGAGCAGTACTTC. Variable domain in full (rest from reference TRBV11-2 and TRBJ2-7): EAGVAQSPRYKIIEKRQSVAFWCNPISGHATLYWYQQILGQGPKLLIQFQNNGVVDDSQLPKDRFSAERLKGVDSTLKIQPAKLEDSAVYLCASRPLGQGSSYEQYFGPGTRLTVT.

The chain joins TRBV24-1 to TRBJ1-2; 9 bases are shared with TRBD1. The germline gives CDR1 KGHDR, CDR2 SFDVKD. The ends lost 4 bases at V and 2 bases at J; junction bases unmatched: 10. The CDR3 runs to 17 residues. The CDR3 bases are TGTGCCACCAGTGAGAAAAAGGGACAGGGCTACAACTATGGCTACACCTTC. This encodes CATSEKKGQGYNYGYTF.

This clonotype was detected ten times or more. This rearrangement joins TRBV3-1 to TRBJ2-1; D uncertain. There are 15 residues in the CDR3. Germline assignment: CDR1 LGHDT and CDR2 YNNKEL (reference sequence). V dropped 0 bases and J dropped 3 bases, with 9 bases sitting between them. CDR3 sequence: CASSQDRLSYNEQFF. The CDR3 DNA is TGTGCCAGCAGCCAAGATAGGCTCAGCTACAATGAGCAGTTCTTC.

This clonotype showed up many times. The rearrangement joins TRBV7-8 to TRBJ2-7, with D unclear. V was clipped by 5 bases and J by 0 bases, with 17 bases between them. Germline V gives CDR1 SGHVS, CDR2 FQNEAQ. CDR3 length: 16 residues. The CDR3 spells CASSHSSGDYSYEQYF. The CDR3 DNA sequence: TGTGCCAGCAGCCACTCCTCTGGCGATTACTCCTACGAGCAGTACTTC.

This clonotype was seen at least ten times. V gene TRBV4-2 combines with J gene TRBJ2-7; D remains unclear. Germline V gene sequence: CDR1 LGHNA, CDR2 YNFKEQ. With 0 bases removed from V and 7 bases from J, the gap between germline ends came to 10 bases. This CDR3 is built from 13 residues. CDR3 in amino acids: CASSQDGRWEQYF. The CDR3 region has the DNA TGTGCCAGCAGCCAAGATGGGCGTTGGGAGCAGTACTTC.

The chain employs TRBV4-1 and TRBJ2-1; 9 nucleotides match TRBD1. The CDR3 sequence is 18 residues long. V lost 8 bases, J lost 2 bases, and 16 bases stayed unmatched. From germline, CDR1 is MGHRA and CDR2 YSYEKL. The CDR3 DNA is TGCGCCAGCGGCCCCAGACCCGACAGGGGGGGACCCTACAATGAGCAGTTCTTC. Protein product: CASGPRPDRGGPYNEQFF.

This clonotype was counted at least ten times. The chain has TRBV10-2 and TRBJ1-2; D not resolved. The CDR3 length is 17 residues. Between the trimmed V and J ends, which lost 3 bases and 4 bases, there was a span of 21 bases. The germline gives CDR1 WSHSY, CDR2 SAAADI. The CDR3 region is CASSDELTSRKTYGYTF. As DNA, the CDR3 is TGCGCCAGCAGTGATGAACTCACTTCTAGAAAGACCTATGGCTACACCTTC.

This clonotype has at least ten counts. J is TRBJ1-1 and V is TRBV5-1; D uncertain. V gave up 4 bases and J gave up 1 base, with 8 bases separating them. This CDR3 contains 13 residues. CDR1 and CDR2 (germline): SGHRS, YFSETQ. The DNA for the CDR3 is TGCGCCAGCAGCCCCTCGGGGAACACTGAAGCTTTCTTT. As protein: CASSPSGNTEAFF.

In regard to this clonotype: A much larger clone sits a single nucleotide away, making a read error possible. The chain employs TRBV20-1 and TRBJ2-7, with TRBD1 identical over 8 bases. CDR3 length equals 15 residues. Germline loops: CDR1 DFQATT, CDR2 SNEGSKA (reference sequence). J lost 7 bases, V lost 0 bases, and 11 bases had no gene match. The CDR3 is CSARDPTGGFREQYF. In DNA, the CDR3 is TGCAGTGCTAGAGATCCCACAGGGGGGTTTAGGGAGCAGTACTTC.

In this sample, this clonotype turned up many times. The rearrangement links TRBV21-1 to TRBJ1-3; the DNA was not compared with TRBD1, the D call given in the table. TRBV21-1 is annotated as a pseudogene. This CDR3 contains 17 residues. The CDR3 DNA sequence: TGTGCCAGCAACTCCCGGGACACACACTTCTCTGGAAACACCATATATTTT. Translating it yields CASNSRDTHFSGNTIYF.

The chain uses TRBV28 and TRBJ2-3, with no clear D. V dropped 8 bases and J dropped 4 bases, with 10 bases sitting between them. Germline CDR1 reads MDHEN; CDR2 reads SYDVKM. This CDR3 has 12 amino acids. The CDR3 sequence is CASGSRADTQYF. The CDR3 DNA reads TGTGCCAGCGGCTCCCGGGCAGATACGCAGTATTTT.

The V gene is TRBV19, the J gene TRBJ1-5; 7 bases map to TRBD1. The germline V gene has CDR1 LNHDA and CDR2 SQIVND (reference sequence). The CDR3 sequence is 15 residues long. After removal of 5 bases from V and 4 bases from J, the junction contained 8 bases not matched to a gene. For the CDR3, the DNA is TGTGCCAGTAGTCCCCTCAGGGGGGCTAATCAGCCCCAGCATTTT. Its protein is CASSPLRGANQPQHF. Full variable domain (remainder filled in from reference TRBV19 and TRBJ1-5): DGGITQSPKYLFRKEGQNVTLSCEQNLNHDAMYWYRQDPGQGLRLIYYSQIVNDFQKGDIAEGYSVSREKKESFPLTVTSAQKNPTAFYLCASSPLRGANQPQHFGDGTRLSIL.

There are many counts of this clonotype. The chain joins TRBV28 to TRBJ1-1; D perhaps matches TRBD1 (5 bases). Trimming cost V 10 bases and J 3 bases, with 21 bases left between them. CDR3 size: 15 residues. The V gene's germline CDR1 is MDHEN and CDR2 SYDVKM. The CDR3 coding sequence is TGTGCCATTTTGGGCGGGGGACGGAGGGACACTGAAGCTTTCTTT. It yields the protein CAILGGGRRDTEAFF.

Comment on this clonotype: It may be a read error: a sequence one base away is much more abundant. It is likely a read error, because the conserved phenylalanine at the end of the CDR3 is missing. The chain couples TRBV7-6 to TRBJ1-2; possible D gene TRBD1, 5 bases. Germline CDR1 SGHVS, CDR2 FNYEAQ. The V and J ends lost 3 bases and 7 bases respectively, with 9 bases between them. The CDR3 spans 12 residues. The CDR3 protein is CASSLGRAGYTL. The CDR3 DNA reads TGTGCCAGCAGCTTGGGCAGGGCTGGCTACACCCTC.

The table lists this clonotype with many counts. The DNA for the CDR3 is TGCAGCGTTGCGTCGCAACTTTCCTACGAGCAGTACTTC. This codes for CSVASQLSYEQYF. J is TRBJ2-7 and V is TRBV29-1; the D is unclear. Germline V gives CDR1 SQVTM, CDR2 ANQGSEA. The V gene lost 4 bases and the J gene lost 1 base, with 11 bases spanning the gap. The CDR3 sequence is 13 residues long.

In its sample, this clonotype was seen many times. The chain carries TRBV2 and TRBJ1-6; 7 nucleotides agree with TRBD1. Germline assignment: CDR1 SNHLY and CDR2 FYNNEI. The V gene end was trimmed by 5 bases and the J gene end by 13 bases; junction bases not matched to a gene: 11. The CDR3 consists of 14 residues. The DNA for the CDR3 is TGTGCCAGCAGTCCTCGACAGGGATTGAGGCCCCTCCACTTT. It specifies CASSPRQGLRPLHF. The full variable domain, completed using reference TRBV2 and TRBJ1-6, is EPEVTQTPSHQVTQMGQEVILRCVPISNHLYFYWYRQILGQKVEFLVSFYNNEISEKSEIFDDQFSVERPDGSNFTLKIRSTKLEDSAMYFCASSPRQGLRPLHFGNGTRLTVT.

This clonotype was counted at least ten times. V gene TRBV2 combines with J gene TRBJ1-2; D unclear. Trimming shortened V by 6 bases and J by 4 bases, and 9 bases separated the two germline ends. The V gene's germline CDR1 is SNHLY and CDR2 FYNNEI. This CDR3 has 12 residues. CDR3 DNA: TGTGCCAGCAGAGGTAGCCGCTATGGCTACACCTTC. Translating gives CASRGSRYGYTF.

Remarks on this clonotype: A junction boundary mismatches the germline segment, possibly from a read error. The chain carries TRBV7-8 and TRBJ1-2, with 9 nucleotides matching TRBD1. The CDR3 covers 19 residues. Germline-derived CDR1 and CDR2 are SGHVS and FQNEAQ. The CDR3: CASSSQPGTGSAGPYGHTF. In nucleotides, the CDR3 is TGTGCCAGCAGCTCGCAACCCGGGACAGGGAGCGCCGGTCCATATGGCCACACCTTC.

Details on this clonotype: A junction end diverges from the germline sequence, so it may reflect a read error. This sequence joins TRBV24-1 and TRBJ1-2; unclear D gene. CDR3 length: 17 residues. The germline V gene has CDR1 KGHDR and CDR2 SFDVKD. The CDR3 region is CSTSRGLSTRKTYGYTF. The CDR3 bases are TGTTCCACCAGTCGAGGCCTTAGTACCAGAAAGACCTATGGCTACACCTTC.

This clonotype was seen ten or more times. This chain uses TRBV20-1 with TRBJ2-2, with D perhaps assigned TRBD1 or TRBD2 (5 bases each). V shed 6 bases and J shed 6 bases, with 20 bases lying between them. Germline lookup yields CDR1 DFQATT and CDR2 SNEGSKA (reference sequence). This CDR3 spans 15 amino acids. This chain's CDR3 is CSAGDTGKRAGELFF. The DNA of the CDR3 is TGCAGTGCAGGGGATACGGGGAAACGAGCCGGGGAGCTGTTTTTT.

Worth noting for this clonotype: A read error may explain this, as a much larger clone is one base away. The rearrangement uses TRBV20-1 and TRBJ2-4, with 8 bases identical to TRBD2. The DNA end favors TRBJ2-7, so the J call may be wrong. Germline CDR1 reads DFQATT; CDR2 reads SNEGSKA (reference sequence). This CDR3 has 13 amino acids. CDR3 sequence (DNA): TGCAGTGCCGGGAGGGTAGCAGCCTACGAGCAGTACTTC. Protein product: CSAGRVAAYEQYF.

This clonotype was counted only a few times. A much larger clone is a single base away; this may be a read error. The genes are TRBV11-3 and TRBJ1-2; D is ambiguous. The CDR3 consists of 13 residues. Germline lookup yields CDR1 SGHNT and CDR2 YENEEA. CDR3 sequence: CAGSLDLEFGYTF. CDR3 DNA: TGTGCCGGCAGCTTAGATCTTGAGTTTGGCTACACCTTC.

This clonotype has ten or more counts. The chain uses TRBV9 and TRBJ1-2; the D is unclear. The CDR3 has 16 residues. V lost 7 bases to trimming and J lost 4 bases, with 23 bases between them. The germline V gene encodes CDR1 SGDLS and CDR2 YYNGEE. For the CDR3, the DNA is TGTGCCAGCGACATACCGTACTCAAGAAAGACCTATGGCTACACCTTC. Residues: CASDIPYSRKTYGYTF.

In regard to this clonotype: With a much larger clone just one base away, this may be a read error. The CDR3 region is CAPQAGGQLIYKQYF. In DNA, the CDR3 is TGTGCCCCGCAGGCGGGAGGGCAACTAATCTACAAGCAGTACTTC. V gene TRBV10-3 combines with J gene TRBJ2-7; 9 bases align to TRBD2. CDR1 ENHRY and CDR2 SYGVKD come from the germline V gene. CDR3 length equals 15 residues.

This clonotype was observed at least ten times. The J gene is TRBJ1-2, the V gene TRBV11-2; no firm D call. The V end lost 5 bases, the J end lost 4 bases, and 23 bases lay between the germline ends. The CDR3 contains 17 residues. Germline V gene sequence: CDR1 SGHAT, CDR2 FQNNGV. CDR3 in DNA: TGTGCCAGCAGCGCGGCCAGAACAAGCAGAAAGACCTATGGCTACACCTTC. This gives the protein CASSAARTSRKTYGYTF. The complete variable domain, with remaining parts taken from reference TRBV11-2 and TRBJ1-2, reads EAGVAQSPRYKIIEKRQSVAFWCNPISGHATLYWYQQILGQGPKLLIQFQNNGVVDDSQLPKDRFSAERLKGVDSTLKIQPAKLEDSAVYLCASSAARTSRKTYGYTFGSGTRLTVV.

This clonotype was detected ten times or more. The chain employs TRBV20-1 and TRBJ2-7; 7 bases map to TRBD1. V lost 3 bases, J lost 0 bases, and 14 bases stayed unmatched. Looked up from germline, CDR1 is DFQATT and CDR2 is SNEGSKA (reference sequence). The CDR3 is 17 amino acids. The CDR3 reads CSARATGSGQASYEQYF. For the CDR3, the DNA is TGCAGTGCTAGGGCGACAGGGAGCGGTCAAGCCTCCTACGAGCAGTACTTC.

A remark on this clonotype: A much larger clonotype is one base distant, so this may be a read error. This rearrangement joins TRBV19 to TRBJ1-5; D gene unclear. Germline CDR1 LNHDA, CDR2 SQIVND (reference sequence). The CDR3 totals 15 residues. The CDR3 DNA follows: TGTGTCAGTAGTATAGTTGTCAGTGGCAATCAGCCCCAGCATTTT. It encodes CVSSIVVSGNQPQHF.